The T cell receptor beta chain described here comes from a study of T cell responses to AZD1222 COVID-19 vaccine. The study, taken as a whole, reports: The reported proportion of spike-specific TCRs targeting unmutated variant regions was nearly half.

This clone was counted only a few times. The antigen is undetermined. J gave up 6 bases and V 3 bases, and 3 bases lay outside the gene matches. Germline V gives CDR1 KGHDR, CDR2 SFDVKD. The CDR3 length is 15 residues. Generated by immunoSEQ multiplex PCR, the TCRdb table keeps only in-frame clones and is missing some. Found here are about 120,000 clones, more than 85% of them singletons; the top ten hold around 2.4%. J is TRBJ1-5 and V is TRBV24-1, with TRBD1 matching 11 bases. The receptor comes from an adult in good health. The material sequenced was peripheral blood, taken on day 0 of AZD1222 vaccination. CDR3 sequence (DNA): TGTGCCACCAGTGATGGGGGACAGGGGGGTCAGCCCCAGCATTTT. Encoded protein: CATSDGGQGGQPQHF.